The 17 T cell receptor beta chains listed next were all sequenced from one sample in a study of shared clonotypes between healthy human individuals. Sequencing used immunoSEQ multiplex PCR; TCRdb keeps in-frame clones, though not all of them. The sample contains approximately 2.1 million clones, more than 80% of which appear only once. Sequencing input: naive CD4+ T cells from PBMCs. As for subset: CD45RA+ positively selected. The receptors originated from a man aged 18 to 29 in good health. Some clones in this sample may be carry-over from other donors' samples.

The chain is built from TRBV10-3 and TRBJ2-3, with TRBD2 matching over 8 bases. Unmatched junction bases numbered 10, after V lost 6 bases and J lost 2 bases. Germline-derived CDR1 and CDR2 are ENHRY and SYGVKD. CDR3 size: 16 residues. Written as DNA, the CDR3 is TGTGCCATCAGGGCCCAACTAGCGGACGACACAGATACGCAGTATTTT. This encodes CAIRAQLADDTDTQYF.

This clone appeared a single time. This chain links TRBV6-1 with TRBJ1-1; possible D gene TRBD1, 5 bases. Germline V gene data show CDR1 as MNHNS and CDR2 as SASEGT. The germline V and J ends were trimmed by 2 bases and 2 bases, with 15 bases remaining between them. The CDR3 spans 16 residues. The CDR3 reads CASSEHIRDANTEAFF. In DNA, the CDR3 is TGTGCCAGCAGTGAACACATTAGGGACGCTAACACTGAAGCTTTCTTT.

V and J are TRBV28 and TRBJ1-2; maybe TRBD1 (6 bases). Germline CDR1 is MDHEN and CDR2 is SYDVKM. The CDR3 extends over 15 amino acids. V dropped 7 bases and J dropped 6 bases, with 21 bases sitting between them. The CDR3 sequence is CASTRILQGTNGYTF. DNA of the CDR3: TGTGCCAGCACTAGAATATTGCAGGGGACTAATGGCTACACCTTC.

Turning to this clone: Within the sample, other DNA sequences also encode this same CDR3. As DNA, the CDR3 is TGTGCCAGCAGCTTAGGGGGACAGAACTATGGCTACACCTTC. As protein: CASSLGGQNYGYTF. The chain carries TRBV7-2 and TRBJ1-2, with 7 bases fitting TRBD1. Germline loops: CDR1 SGHTA, CDR2 FQGNSA. V was pared by 1 base and J by 2 bases, with 1 base of the junction left unmatched. The length of the CDR3 is 14 residues.

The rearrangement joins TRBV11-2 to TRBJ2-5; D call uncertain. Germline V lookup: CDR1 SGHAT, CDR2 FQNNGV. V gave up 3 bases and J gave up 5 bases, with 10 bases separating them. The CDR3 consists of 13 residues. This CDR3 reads CASSFVVLETQYF. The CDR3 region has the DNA TGTGCCAGCAGCTTCGTGGTGCTGGAGACCCAGTACTTC.

CDR3 in DNA: TGCGCCAGCGCAACTTTAGGGGGCGGGTCATCATACAATGAGCAGTTCTTC. Amino acids: CASATLGGGSSYNEQFF. This chain joins TRBV5-1 and TRBJ2-1, with 7 bases that match TRBD1. The CDR3 spans 17 residues. V shed 7 bases, J shed 4 bases, and the junction held 17 bases outside the gene matches. From germline, CDR1 is SGHRS and CDR2 YFSETQ.

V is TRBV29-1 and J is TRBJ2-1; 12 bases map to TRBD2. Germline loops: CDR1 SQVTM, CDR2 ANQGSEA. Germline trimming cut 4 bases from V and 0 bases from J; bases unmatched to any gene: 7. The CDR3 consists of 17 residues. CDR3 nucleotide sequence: TGCAGCGTTGGCAGACTAGCGGGAGCGACCTCCTACAATGAGCAGTTCTTC. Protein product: CSVGRLAGATSYNEQFF.

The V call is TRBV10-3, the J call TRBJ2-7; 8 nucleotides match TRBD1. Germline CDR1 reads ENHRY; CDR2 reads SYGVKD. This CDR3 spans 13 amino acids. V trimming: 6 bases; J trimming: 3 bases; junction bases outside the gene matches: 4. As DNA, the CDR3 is TGTGCCATCAGCCCGACAGGGGACTACGAGCAGTACTTC. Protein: CAISPTGDYEQYF.

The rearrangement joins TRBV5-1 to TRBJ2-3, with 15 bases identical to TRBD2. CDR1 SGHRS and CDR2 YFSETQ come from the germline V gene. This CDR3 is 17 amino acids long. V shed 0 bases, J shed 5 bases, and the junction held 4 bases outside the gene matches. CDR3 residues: CASSLERGLAGGDTQYF. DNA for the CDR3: TGCGCCAGCAGCTTGGAACGGGGACTAGCGGGAGGAGATACGCAGTATTTT. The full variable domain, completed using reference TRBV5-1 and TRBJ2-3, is KAGVTQTPRYLIKTRGQQVTLSCSPISGHRSVSWYQQTPGQGLQFLFEYFSETQRNKGNFPGRFSGRQFSNSRSEMNVSTLELGDSALYLCASSLERGLAGGDTQYFGPGTRLTVL.

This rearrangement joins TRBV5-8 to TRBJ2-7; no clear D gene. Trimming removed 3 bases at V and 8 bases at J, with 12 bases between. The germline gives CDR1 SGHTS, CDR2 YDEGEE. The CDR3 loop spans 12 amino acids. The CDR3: CASSSYRAQQYF. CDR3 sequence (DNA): TGTGCCAGCAGCTCCTACCGGGCCCAGCAGTACTTC.

DNA of the CDR3: TGTGCCACCAGCAGAGATCACGCAGCGAACACCGGGGAGCTGTTTTTT. Translation gives CATSRDHAANTGELFF. The chain couples TRBV15 to TRBJ2-2; no clear D gene. The V end was cut by 0 bases, the J end by 0 bases, with 8 bases between. Germline CDR1 reads LNHNV; CDR2 reads YYDKDF (reference sequence). The CDR3 covers 16 residues.

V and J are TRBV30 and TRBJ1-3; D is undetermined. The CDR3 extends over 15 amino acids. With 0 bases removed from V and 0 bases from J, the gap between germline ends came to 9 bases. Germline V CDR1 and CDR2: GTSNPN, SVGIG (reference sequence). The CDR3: CAWSVQVTSGNTIYF. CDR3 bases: TGTGCCTGGAGTGTCCAGGTCACCTCTGGAAACACCATATATTTT.

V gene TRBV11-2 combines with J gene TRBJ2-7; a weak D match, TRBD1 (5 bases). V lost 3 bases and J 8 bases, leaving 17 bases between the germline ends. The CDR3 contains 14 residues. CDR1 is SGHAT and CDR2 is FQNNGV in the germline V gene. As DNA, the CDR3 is TGTGCCAGCAGCTTCCGCAGGGTCCCCTCCCAGCAGTACTTC. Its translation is CASSFRRVPSQQYF.

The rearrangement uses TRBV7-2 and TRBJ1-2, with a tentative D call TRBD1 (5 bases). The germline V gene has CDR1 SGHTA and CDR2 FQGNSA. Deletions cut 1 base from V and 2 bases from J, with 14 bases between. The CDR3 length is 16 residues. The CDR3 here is CASSLGLPTANYGYTF. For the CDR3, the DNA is TGTGCCAGCAGCTTAGGTCTTCCGACAGCCAACTATGGCTACACCTTC.

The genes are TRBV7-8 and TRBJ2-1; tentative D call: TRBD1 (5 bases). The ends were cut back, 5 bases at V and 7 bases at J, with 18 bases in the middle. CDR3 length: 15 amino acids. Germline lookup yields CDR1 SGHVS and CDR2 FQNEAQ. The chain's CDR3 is CASSPTRALGNEQFF. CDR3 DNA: TGTGCCAGCAGCCCTACCAGGGCCCTGGGAAATGAGCAGTTCTTC.

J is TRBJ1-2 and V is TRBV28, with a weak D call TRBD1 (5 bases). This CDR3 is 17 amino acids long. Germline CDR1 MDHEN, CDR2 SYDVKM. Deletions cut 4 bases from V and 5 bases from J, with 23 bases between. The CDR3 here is CASSSQSGTSDRYGYTF. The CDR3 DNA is TGTGCCAGCAGTTCCCAGTCAGGGACCTCTGATCGTTATGGCTACACCTTC.

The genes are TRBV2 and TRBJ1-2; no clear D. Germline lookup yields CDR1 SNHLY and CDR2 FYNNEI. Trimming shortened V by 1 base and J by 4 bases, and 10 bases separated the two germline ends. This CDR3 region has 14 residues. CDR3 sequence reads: CASSEEATVYGYTF. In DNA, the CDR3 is TGTGCCAGCAGTGAAGAGGCGACGGTCTATGGCTACACCTTC.